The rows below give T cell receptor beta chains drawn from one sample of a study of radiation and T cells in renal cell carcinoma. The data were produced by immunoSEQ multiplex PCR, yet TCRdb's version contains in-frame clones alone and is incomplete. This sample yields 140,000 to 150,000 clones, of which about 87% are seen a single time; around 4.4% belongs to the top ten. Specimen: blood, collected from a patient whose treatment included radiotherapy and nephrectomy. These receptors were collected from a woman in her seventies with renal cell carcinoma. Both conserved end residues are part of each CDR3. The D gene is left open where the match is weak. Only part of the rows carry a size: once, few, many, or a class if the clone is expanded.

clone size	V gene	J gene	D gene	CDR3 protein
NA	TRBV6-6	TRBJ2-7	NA	CASSYSRTPAYEQYF
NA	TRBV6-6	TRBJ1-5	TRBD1	CASRNTGGGQPQHF
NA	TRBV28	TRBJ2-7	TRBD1	CASSPPTGYISYEQYF
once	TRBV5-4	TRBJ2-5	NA	CASSLPARGQGETQYF
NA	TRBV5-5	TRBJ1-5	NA	CASSLGGLNQPQHF
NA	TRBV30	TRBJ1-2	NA	CAWSGGANYGYTF
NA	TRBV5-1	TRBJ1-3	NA	CASSPTGSFSGNTIYF
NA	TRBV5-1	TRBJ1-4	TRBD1	CASSLDGTGNEKLFF
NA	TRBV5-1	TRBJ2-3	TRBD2	CASSFITSGGPDTQYF
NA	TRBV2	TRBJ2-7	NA	CASSESAGEQYF
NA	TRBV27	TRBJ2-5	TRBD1	CASSPRTGRETQYF
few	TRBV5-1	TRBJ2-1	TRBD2	CASSLSGTTSNEQFF
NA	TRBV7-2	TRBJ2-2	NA	CASSPVLPRTGELFF
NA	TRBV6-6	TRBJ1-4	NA	CASSYSTENEKLFF
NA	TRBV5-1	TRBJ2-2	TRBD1	CASSAGGTGELFF
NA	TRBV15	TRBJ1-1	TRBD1	CATSMPGTGNTEAFF
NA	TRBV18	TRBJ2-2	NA	CASSPQGSGELFF
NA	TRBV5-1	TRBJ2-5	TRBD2	CASSPGAGGMETQYF
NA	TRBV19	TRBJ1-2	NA	CASSIEPREGGYTF
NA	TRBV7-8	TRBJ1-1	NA	CASTSLQSGGVGEAFF
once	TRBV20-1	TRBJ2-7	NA	CSARSGEQYF
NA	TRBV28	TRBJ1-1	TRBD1	CASSSRTGVDTEAFF
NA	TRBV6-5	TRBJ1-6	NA	CASTGDRGSPLHF
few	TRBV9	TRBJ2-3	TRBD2	CASSVGTSGATDTQYF
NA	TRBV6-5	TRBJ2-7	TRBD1	CASGRGTAYEQYF
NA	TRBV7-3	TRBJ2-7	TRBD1	CASSLFGQGDYEQYF
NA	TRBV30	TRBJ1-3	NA	CAWSPGAAGNTIYF
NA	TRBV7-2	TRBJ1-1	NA	CASSPSWRGNTEAFF
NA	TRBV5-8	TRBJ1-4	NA	CASSLRADEKLFF
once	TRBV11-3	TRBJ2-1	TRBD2	CASSLSGGGNEQFF
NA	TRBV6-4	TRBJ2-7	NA	CATARGRPGIRIGAQYEQYF
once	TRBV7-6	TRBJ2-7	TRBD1	CASSTLGGQGRRVEQYF
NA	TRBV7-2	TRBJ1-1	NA	CASSFGQGWSFF
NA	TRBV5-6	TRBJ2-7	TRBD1	CASSTPQGDLRGEQYF
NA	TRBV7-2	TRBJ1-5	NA	CASSGFYSNQPQHF
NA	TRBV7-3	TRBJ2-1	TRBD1	CASSSLGRTGSNEQFF
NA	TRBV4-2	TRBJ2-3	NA	CASSPGRSTDTQYF
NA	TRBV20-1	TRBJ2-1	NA	CSASADNEQFF
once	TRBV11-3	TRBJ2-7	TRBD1	CASSLARDRDEQYF
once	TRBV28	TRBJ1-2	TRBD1	CASRTGQARGYTF
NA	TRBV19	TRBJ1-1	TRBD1	CASSVQGRNTEAFF
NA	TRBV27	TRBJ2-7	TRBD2	CASSLDLRGAFSYEQYF
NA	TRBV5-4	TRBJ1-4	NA	CASSQGYSTNEKLFF
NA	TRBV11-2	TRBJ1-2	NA	CASSLDTGNGGYTF
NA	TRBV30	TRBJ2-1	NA	CAWSGDKPSYNEQFF